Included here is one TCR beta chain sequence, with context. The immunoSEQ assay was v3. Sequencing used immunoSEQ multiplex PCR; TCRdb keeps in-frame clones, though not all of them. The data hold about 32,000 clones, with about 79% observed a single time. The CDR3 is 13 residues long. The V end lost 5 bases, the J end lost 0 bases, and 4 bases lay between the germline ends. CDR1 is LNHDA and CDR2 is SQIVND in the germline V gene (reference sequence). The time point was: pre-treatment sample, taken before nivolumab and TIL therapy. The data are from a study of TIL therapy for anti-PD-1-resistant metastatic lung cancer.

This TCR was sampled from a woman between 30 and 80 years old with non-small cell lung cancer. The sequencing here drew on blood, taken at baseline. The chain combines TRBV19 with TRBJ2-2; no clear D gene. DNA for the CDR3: TGTGCCAGTAGTTTCGCGAACACCGGGGAGCTGTTTTTT. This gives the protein CASSFANTGELFF. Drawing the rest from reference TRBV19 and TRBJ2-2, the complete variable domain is DGGITQSPKYLFRKEGQNVTLSCEQNLNHDAMYWYRQDPGQGLRLIYYSQIVNDFQKGDIAEGYSVSREKKESFPLTVTSAQKNPTAFYLCASSFANTGELFFGEGSRLTVL.